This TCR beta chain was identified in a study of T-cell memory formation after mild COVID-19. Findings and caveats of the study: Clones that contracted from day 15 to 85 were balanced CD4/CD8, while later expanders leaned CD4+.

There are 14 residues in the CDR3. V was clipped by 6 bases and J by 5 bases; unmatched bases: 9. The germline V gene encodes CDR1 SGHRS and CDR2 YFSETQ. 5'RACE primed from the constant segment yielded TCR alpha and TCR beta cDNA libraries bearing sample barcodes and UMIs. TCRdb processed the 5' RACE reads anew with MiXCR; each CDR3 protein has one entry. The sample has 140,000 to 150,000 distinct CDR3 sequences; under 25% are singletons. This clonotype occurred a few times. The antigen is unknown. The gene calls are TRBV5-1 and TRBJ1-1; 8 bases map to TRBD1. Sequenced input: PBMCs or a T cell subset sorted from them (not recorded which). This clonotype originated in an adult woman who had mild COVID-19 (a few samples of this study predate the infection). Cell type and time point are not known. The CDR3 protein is CASTLLGTGTEAFF. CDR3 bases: TGCGCCAGCACCTTACTTGGGACAGGTACTGAAGCTTTCTTT.